Detailed here is one TCR beta chain. Additional DNA sequences in this sample encode the identical CDR3. This table comes from immunoSEQ multiplex PCR, and its TCRdb copy is limited to in-frame clones, with some not included. The data show approximately 80,000 clones, around 86% seen once. This sample stems from a study of OX40 agonist ivuxolimab in advanced cancers. The CDR3 loop spans 14 amino acids. Germline lookup yields CDR1 SGHRS and CDR2 YFSETQ. Trimming left V 0 bases short and J 8 bases short, with 11 bases between. This chain joins TRBV5-1 and TRBJ2-2, with TRBD1 as a possible D gene (6 bases). This TCR derives from an adult with an advanced solid tumor such as melanoma, head and neck, liver or kidney cancer. This material consisted of CD4+ or CD8+ T cells sorted from blood, taken in a trial of the OX40 agonist ivuxolimab. In nucleotides, the CDR3 is TGCGCCAGCAGCTTGGGGGGGCCACCGGGGGAGCTGTTTTTT. This codes for CASSLGGPPGELFF.